A single sample gave rise to the 5 T cell receptor beta chains below, sequenced in a study of OX40 agonist ivuxolimab in advanced cancers. Sequenced by immunoSEQ multiplex PCR; TCRdb stores in-frame clones only, minus some. The sample consists of 70,000 to 95,000 clones, 94% of them appearing once. This material consisted of CD4+ or CD8+ T cells sorted from blood, taken in a trial of the OX40 agonist ivuxolimab. These receptors came from an adult with an advanced solid tumor such as melanoma, head and neck, liver or kidney cancer.

The chain combines TRBV27 with TRBJ2-7, with 10 bases aligning to TRBD1. Per the germline V gene, CDR1 is MNHEY and CDR2 is SMNVEV (reference sequence). The CDR3 extends over 14 amino acids. With V trimmed by 4 bases and J by 3 bases, 3 bases remained unmatched. CDR3 nucleotide sequence: TGTGCCAGCAGTTATGGGACAGGGGTCTACGAGCAGTACTTC. Translated: CASSYGTGVYEQYF.

The V gene is TRBV7-2, the J gene TRBJ2-5, with D possibly called TRBD1 or TRBD2 (6 bases each). The better agreement between TRBJ2-7 and the DNA end casts doubt on the J call. The CDR3 sequence is 15 residues long. Germline V gene sequence: CDR1 SGHTA, CDR2 FQGNSA. In DNA form, the CDR3 reads TGTGCCAGCAGCTTATTGGGGGGCCCCCCGGGCGAGCAGTACTTC. Protein: CASSLLGGPPGEQYF.

The rearrangement joins TRBV19 to TRBJ1-2; 7 bases map to TRBD1. The trim removed 7 bases at V and 4 bases at J, leaving 9 bases unmatched. Germline V lookup: CDR1 LNHDA, CDR2 SQIVND (reference sequence). The CDR3 spans 14 residues. The CDR3 here is CASTGRQGTYGYTF. In nucleotides, the CDR3 is TGTGCCAGTACAGGAAGACAGGGCACCTATGGCTACACCTTC.

This chain joins TRBV19 and TRBJ2-7; 9 bases agree with TRBD1. Trimming at V came to 5 bases and at J to 5 bases, leaving 7 bases not matched to a gene. The CDR3 is made up of 14 amino acids. Germline lookup yields CDR1 LNHDA and CDR2 SQIVND (reference sequence). CDR3 loop: CASSPGTGWDEQYF. The CDR3 DNA reads as TGTGCCAGTAGTCCTGGGACAGGGTGGGACGAGCAGTACTTC.

The chain is built from TRBV4-1 and TRBJ2-1; D not resolved. Trimming pared 1 base from V and 8 bases from J, leaving 9 bases between. The CDR3 totals 13 residues. Germline assignment: CDR1 MGHRA and CDR2 YSYEKL. In DNA, the CDR3 is TGCGCCAGCAGCCAAGGAAATACCTATGAGCAGTTCTTC. The encoded protein is CASSQGNTYEQFF.